The sequence of this TCR beta chain was determined in a study of control samples from healthy donors and cancer patients. Trimming shortened V by 5 bases and J by 3 bases, and 14 bases separated the two germline ends. This CDR3 spans 14 amino acids. From germline, CDR1 is SGHTA and CDR2 FQGNSA. Clones were read by immunoSEQ multiplex PCR, and TCRdb kept only the in-frame ones, dropping some. The table includes roughly 180,000 clones, under 95% detected once. V and J are TRBV7-2 and TRBJ2-7; D may correspond to TRBD1 or TRBD2 (5 bases each). Sequencing was performed on blood. This sequence was found in a woman aged 18 to 35 in good health. The CDR3 reads CASSPLYGGYEQYF. CDR3 sequence (DNA): TGTGCCAGCAGCCCCCTGTATGGGGGCTACGAGCAGTACTTC.